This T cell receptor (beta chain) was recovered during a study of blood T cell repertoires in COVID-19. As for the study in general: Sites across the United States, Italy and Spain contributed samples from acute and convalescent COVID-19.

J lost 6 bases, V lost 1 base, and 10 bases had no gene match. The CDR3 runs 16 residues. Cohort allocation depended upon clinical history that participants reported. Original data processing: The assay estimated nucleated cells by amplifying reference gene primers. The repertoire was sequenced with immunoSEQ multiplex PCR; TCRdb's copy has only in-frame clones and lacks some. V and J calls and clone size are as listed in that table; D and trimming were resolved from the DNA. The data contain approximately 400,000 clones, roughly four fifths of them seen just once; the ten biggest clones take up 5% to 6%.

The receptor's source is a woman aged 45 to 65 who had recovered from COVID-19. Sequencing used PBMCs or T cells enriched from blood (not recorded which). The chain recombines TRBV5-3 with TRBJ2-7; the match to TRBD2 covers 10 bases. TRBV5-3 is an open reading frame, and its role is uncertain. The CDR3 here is CARSLSEREGPGEQYF. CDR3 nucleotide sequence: TGTGCCAGAAGCTTGAGTGAGCGGGAGGGCCCAGGCGAGCAGTACTTC.